The clone carrying this T cell receptor (beta chain) showed up just a few times. Its antigen is undetermined. The sample originates from a study of response to subunit inactivated influenza vaccine. Study results and caveats: Authors proposed each seasonal influenza vaccination draws in few new T cells.

TCRdb reprocessed the RT-PCR reads via MiXCR and lists one record per CDR3 protein. The sample lists 650,000 to 800,000 distinct CDR3 sequences, roughly 14% seen once, with less than 7% in the top ten. The material was PBMCs from blood, obtained 14 days before vaccination. This TCR was recovered from a man between 50 and 59 years old who received an inactivated influenza vaccine.

CDR3 residues: CATLKQGVYTEAFF. CDR3 coding DNA: TGTGCCACCCTCAAACAGGGGGTATACACTGAAGCTTTCTTT. The chain carries TRBV28 and TRBJ1-1; TRBD1 aligns across 8 bases. V was pared by 10 bases and J by 3 bases, with 10 bases of the junction left unmatched. Germline V gene data show CDR1 as MDHEN and CDR2 as SYDVKM. This CDR3 comprises 14 residues.